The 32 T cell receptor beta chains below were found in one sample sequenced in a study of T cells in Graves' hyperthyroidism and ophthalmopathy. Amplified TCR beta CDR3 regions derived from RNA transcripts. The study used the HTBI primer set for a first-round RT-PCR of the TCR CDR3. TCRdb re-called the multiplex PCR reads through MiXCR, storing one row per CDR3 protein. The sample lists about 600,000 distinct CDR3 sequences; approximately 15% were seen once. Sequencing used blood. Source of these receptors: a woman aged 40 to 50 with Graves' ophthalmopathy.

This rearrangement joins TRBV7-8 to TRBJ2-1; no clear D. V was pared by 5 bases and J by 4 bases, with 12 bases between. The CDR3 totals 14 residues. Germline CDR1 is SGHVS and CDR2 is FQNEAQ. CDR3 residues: CASSHGHGYNEQFF. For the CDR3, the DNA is TGTGCCAGCAGCCACGGGCACGGTTACAATGAGCAGTTCTTC.

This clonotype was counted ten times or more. The CDR3 DNA follows: TGCGCCAGCAGTGATCGGGTAGGCAACCCCTACGAGCAGTACTTC. Its translation is CASSDRVGNPYEQYF. This chain links TRBV10-2 with TRBJ2-7; no clear D gene. This CDR3 comprises 15 residues. V lost 3 bases and J lost 2, with 14 bases in between. Germline V gives CDR1 WSHSY, CDR2 SAAADI.

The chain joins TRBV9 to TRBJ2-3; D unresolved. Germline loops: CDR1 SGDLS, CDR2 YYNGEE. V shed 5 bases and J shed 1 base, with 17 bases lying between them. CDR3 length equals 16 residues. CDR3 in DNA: TGTGCCAGCAGTGTCTCCATTACGGGCCGCACAGATACGCAGTATTTT. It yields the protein CASSVSITGRTDTQYF.

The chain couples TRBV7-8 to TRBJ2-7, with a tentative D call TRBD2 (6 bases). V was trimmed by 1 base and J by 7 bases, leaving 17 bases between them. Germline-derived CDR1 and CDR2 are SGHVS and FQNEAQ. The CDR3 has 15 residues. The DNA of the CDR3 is TGTGCCAGCAGCTTAGGAACGGGAGTAGCGGAGGAGCAGTACTTC. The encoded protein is CASSLGTGVAEEQYF.

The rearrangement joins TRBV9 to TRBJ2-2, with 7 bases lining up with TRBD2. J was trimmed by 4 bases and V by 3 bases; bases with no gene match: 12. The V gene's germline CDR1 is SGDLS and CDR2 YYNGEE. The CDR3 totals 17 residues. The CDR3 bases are TGTGCCAGCAGCGCTCGTCCGGCGGGAGTAGTCACCGGGGAGCTGTTTTTT. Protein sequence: CASSARPAGVVTGELFF.

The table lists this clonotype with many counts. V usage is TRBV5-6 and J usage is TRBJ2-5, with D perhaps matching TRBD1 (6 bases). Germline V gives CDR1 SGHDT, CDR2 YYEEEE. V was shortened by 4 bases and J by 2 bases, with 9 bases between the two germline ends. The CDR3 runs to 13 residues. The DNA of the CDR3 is TGTGCCAGCAGCAAAGGACAGCAAGAGACCCAGTACTTC. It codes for CASSKGQQETQYF.

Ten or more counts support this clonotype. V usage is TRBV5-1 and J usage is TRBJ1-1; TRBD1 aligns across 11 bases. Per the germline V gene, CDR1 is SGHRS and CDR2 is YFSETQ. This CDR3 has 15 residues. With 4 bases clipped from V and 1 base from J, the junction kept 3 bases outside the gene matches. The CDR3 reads CASSMDRGPNTEAFF. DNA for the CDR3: TGCGCCAGCAGCATGGACAGGGGGCCGAACACTGAAGCTTTCTTT.

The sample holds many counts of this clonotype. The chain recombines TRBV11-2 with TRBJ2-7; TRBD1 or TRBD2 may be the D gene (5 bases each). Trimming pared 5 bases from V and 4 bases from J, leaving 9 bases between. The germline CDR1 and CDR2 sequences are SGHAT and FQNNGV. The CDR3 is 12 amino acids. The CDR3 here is CASSRGRYEQYF. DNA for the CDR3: TGTGCCAGCAGCAGGGGACGGTACGAGCAGTACTTC. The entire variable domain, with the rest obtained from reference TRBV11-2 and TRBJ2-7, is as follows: EAGVAQSPRYKIIEKRQSVAFWCNPISGHATLYWYQQILGQGPKLLIQFQNNGVVDDSQLPKDRFSAERLKGVDSTLKIQPAKLEDSAVYLCASSRGRYEQYFGPGTRLTVT.

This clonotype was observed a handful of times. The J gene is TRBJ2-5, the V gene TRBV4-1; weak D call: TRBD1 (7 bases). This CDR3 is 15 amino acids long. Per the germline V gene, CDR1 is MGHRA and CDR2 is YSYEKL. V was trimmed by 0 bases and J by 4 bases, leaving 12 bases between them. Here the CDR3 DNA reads TGCGCCAGCAGCCAAGAGGAGGGGGCGGGAGAGACCCAGTACTTC. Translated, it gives CASSQEEGAGETQYF.

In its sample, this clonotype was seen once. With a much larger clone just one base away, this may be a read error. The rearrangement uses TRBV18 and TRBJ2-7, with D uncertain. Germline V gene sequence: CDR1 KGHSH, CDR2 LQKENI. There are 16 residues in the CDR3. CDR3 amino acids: CASSPSGLRRAYEQHF. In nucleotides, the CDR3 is TGTGCCAGCTCACCATCAGGCCTCAGACGTGCCTACGAGCAGCACTTC.

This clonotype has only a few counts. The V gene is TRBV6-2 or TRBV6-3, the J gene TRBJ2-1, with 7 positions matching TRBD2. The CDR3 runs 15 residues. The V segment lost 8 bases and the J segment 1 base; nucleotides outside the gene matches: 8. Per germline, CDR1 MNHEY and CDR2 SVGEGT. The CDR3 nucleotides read TGTGCCAGCGCCGGGGGGTCGGCTTCCTACAATGAGCAGTTCTTC. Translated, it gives CASAGGSASYNEQFF.

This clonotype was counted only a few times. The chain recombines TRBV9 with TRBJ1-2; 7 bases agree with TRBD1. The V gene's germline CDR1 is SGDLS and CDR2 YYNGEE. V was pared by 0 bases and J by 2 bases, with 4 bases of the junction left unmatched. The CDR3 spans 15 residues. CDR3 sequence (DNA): TGTGCCAGCAGCGTAGCTGGCAGGGGGAACTATGGCTACACCTTC. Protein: CASSVAGRGNYGYTF.

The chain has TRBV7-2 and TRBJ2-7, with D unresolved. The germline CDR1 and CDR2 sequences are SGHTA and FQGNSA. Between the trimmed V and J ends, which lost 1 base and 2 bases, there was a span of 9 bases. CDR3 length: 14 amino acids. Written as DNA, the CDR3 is TGTGCCAGCAGCTTAGATATTAACGCCTACGAGCAGTACTTC. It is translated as CASSLDINAYEQYF.

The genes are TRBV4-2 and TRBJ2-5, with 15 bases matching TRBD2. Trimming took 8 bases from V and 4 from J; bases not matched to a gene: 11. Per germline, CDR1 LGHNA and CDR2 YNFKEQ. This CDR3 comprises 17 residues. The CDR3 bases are TGTGCCAGCCGGCAGGGGGGACTAGCGGGAGGAGGAGAGACCCAGTACTTC. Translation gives CASRQGGLAGGGETQYF.

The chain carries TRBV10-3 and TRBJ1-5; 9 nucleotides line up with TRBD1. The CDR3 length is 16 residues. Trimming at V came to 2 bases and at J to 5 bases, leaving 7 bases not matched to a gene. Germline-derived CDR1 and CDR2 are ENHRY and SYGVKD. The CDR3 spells CAISEGQGLGDQPQHF. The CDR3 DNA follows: TGTGCCATCAGTGAGGGACAGGGGTTGGGTGATCAGCCCCAGCATTTT.

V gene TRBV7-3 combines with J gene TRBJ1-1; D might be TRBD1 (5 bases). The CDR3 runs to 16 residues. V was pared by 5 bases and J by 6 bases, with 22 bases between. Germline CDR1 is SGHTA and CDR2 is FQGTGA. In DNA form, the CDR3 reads TGTGCCAGCAGCGAAACAGCGGGATCGGGGGGGTCTGAAGCTTTCTTT. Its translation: CASSETAGSGGSEAFF.

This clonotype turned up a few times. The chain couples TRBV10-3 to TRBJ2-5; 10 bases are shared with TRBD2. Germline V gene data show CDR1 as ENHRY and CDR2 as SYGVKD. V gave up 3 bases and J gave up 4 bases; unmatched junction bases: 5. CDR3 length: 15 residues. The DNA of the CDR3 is TGTGCCATCAGTGAAACTAGCGGGGTCGGAGAGACCCAGTACTTC. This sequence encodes CAISETSGVGETQYF.

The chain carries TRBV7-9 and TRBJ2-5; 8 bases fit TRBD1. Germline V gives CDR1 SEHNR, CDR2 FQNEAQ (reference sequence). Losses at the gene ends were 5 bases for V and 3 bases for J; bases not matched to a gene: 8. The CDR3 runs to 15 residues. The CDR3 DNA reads TGTGCCAGCAGCCCCAGGGGACAGGAGGAAGAGACCCAGTACTTC. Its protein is CASSPRGQEEETQYF.

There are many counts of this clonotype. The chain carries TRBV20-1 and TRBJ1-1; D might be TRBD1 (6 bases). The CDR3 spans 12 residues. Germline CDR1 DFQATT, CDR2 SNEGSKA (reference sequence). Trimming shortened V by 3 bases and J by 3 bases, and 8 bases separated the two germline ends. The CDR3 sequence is CSASTGYTEAFF. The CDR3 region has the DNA TGCAGTGCTAGCACAGGGTACACTGAAGCTTTCTTT.

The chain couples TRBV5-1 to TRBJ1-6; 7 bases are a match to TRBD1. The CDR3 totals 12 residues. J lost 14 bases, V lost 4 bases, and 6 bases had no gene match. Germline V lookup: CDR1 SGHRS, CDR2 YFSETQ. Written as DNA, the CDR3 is TGCGCCAGCAGCCTGACAGGGAGCACCCTCCACTTT. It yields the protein CASSLTGSTLHF.

CDR3 protein: CASSSDSYRGRNEQFF. The CDR3 bases are TGTGCCAGCAGCTCGGACTCCTACAGGGGACGGAATGAGCAGTTCTTC. The V and J genes are TRBV7-9 and TRBJ2-1; 7 bases line up with TRBD1. CDR1 is SEHNR and CDR2 is FQNEAQ in the germline V gene (reference sequence). This CDR3 contains 16 residues. J gave up 7 bases and V 4 bases, and 13 bases lay outside the gene matches.

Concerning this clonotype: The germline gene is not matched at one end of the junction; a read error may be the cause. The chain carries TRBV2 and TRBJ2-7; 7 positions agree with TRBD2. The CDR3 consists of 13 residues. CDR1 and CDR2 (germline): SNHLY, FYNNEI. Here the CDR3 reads CASERGLREERYF. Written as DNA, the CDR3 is TGTGCCAGTGAGCGGGGTCTTCGGGAGGAGCGGTACTTC.

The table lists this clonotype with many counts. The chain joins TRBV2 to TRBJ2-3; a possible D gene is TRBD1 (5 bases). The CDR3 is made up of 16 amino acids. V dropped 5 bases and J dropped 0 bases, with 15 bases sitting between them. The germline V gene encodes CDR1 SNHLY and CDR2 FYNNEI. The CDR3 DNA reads TGTGCCAGCAGTCTCGGCAGGGCGCGTAGCACAGATACGCAGTATTTT. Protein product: CASSLGRARSTDTQYF.

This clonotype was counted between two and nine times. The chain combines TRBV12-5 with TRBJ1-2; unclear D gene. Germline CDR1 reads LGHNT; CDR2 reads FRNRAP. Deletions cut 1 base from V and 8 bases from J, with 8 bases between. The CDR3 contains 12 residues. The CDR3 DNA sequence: TGTGCTAGTGGTTTGGGATATGGAGGCTACACCTTC. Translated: CASGLGYGGYTF.

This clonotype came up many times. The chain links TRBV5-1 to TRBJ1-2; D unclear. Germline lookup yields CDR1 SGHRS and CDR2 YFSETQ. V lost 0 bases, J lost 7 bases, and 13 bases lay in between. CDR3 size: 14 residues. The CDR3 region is CASSLDSWMGGYTF. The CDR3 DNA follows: TGCGCCAGCAGCTTGGACAGCTGGATGGGTGGCTACACCTTC.

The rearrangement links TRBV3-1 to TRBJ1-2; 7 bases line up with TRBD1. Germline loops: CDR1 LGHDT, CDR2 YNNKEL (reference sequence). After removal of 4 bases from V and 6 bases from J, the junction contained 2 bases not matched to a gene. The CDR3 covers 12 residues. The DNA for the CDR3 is TGTGCCAGCAGCCCGACAGGGAATGGCTACACCTTC. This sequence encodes CASSPTGNGYTF.

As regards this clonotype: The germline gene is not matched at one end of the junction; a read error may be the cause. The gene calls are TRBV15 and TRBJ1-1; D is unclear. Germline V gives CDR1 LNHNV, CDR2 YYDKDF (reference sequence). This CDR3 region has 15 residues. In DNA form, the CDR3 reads TGTGCCACCAGCGGAGATCAGGAGGGGAACACTGAAGCTTTCTTT. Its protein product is CATSGDQEGNTEAFF.

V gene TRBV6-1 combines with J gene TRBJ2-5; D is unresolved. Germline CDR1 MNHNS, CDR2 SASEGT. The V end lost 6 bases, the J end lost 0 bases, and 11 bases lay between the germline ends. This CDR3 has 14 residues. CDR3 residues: CASRTPSYQETQYF. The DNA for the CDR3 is TGTGCCAGCAGGACTCCTTCGTACCAAGAGACCCAGTACTTC.

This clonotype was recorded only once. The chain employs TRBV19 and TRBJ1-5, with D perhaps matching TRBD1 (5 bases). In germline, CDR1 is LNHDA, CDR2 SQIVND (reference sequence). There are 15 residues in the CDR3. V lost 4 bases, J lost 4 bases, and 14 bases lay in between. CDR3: CASSTGTVGNQPQHF. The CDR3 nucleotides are TGTGCCAGTAGTACCGGGACGGTCGGGAATCAGCCCCAGCATTTT.

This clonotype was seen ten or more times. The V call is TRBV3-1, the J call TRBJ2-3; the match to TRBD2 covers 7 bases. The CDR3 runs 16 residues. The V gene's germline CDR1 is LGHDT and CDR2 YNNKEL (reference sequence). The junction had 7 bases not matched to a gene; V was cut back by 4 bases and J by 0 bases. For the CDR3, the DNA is TGTGCCAGCAGCCGAATTACAGCGGGGAGCACAGATACGCAGTATTTT. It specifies CASSRITAGSTDTQYF.

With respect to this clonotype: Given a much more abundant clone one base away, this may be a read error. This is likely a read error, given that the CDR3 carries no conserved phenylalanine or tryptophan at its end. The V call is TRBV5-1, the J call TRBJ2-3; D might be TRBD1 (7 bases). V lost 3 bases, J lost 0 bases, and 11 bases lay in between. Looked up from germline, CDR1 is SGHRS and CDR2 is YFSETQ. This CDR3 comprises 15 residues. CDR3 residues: CASSSTGTSTDTQYL. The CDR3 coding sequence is TGCGCCAGCAGCTCGACAGGGACTAGCACAGATACGCAGTATCTT.

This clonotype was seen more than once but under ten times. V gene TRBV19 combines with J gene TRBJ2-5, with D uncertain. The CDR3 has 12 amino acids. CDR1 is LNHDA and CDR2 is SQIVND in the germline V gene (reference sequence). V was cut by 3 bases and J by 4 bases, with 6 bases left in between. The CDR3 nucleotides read TGTGCCAGTAGTATTCCGGGAGAGACCCAGTACTTC. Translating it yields CASSIPGETQYF.